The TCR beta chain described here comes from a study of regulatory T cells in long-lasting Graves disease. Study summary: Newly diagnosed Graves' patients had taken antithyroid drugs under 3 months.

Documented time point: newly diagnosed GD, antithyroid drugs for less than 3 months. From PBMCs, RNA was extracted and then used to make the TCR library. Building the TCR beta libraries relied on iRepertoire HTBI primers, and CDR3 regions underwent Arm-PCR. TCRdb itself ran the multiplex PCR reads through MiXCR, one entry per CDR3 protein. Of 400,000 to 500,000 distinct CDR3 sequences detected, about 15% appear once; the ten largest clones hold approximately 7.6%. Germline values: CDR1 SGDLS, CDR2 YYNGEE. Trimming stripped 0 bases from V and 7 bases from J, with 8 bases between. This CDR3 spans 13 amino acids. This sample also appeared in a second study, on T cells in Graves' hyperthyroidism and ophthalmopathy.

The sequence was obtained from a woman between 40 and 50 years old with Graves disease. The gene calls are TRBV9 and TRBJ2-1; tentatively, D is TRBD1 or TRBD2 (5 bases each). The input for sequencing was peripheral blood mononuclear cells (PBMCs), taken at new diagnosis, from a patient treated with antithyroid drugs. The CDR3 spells CASSVDGTNEQFF. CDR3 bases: TGTGCCAGCAGCGTAGATGGGACGAATGAGCAGTTCTTC.